Described below is a single T cell receptor beta chain sequence and its context. What it binds is unknown. The sample comes from a study of T-cell reconstitution after alpha-beta-depleted transplantation in children. The junction had 10 bases not matched to a gene; V was cut back by 5 bases and J by 0 bases. This CDR3 has 17 amino acids. The germline V gene encodes CDR1 LNHNV and CDR2 YYDKDF (reference sequence). Study-wide results and limits: Some patients' high day-60 TCRbeta diversity was attributed to recipient cells surviving conditioning. After one year, T-cell counts and TCRbeta diversity mostly came from new T cells.

Unique molecular identifiers were built into the TCRbeta library. TCRdb reprocessed the PCR reads via MiXCR and lists one record per CDR3 protein. The sample lists hundreds of thousands of distinct CDR3 sequences; about an eighth were seen once. The TCR sequence derives from a girl aged 2-10 years with congenital amegakaryocytic thrombocytopenia, due to receive a stem cell transplant. The sample here was PBMCs, taken before TCRalphabeta/CD19-depleted stem cell transplant. The genes are TRBV15 and TRBJ2-1, with 7 bases that match TRBD2. CDR3 nucleotides: TGTGCCACCAGCTCCCTTAGCGGGCCGAGCTCCTACAATGAGCAGTTCTTC. This gives the protein CATSSLSGPSSYNEQFF.